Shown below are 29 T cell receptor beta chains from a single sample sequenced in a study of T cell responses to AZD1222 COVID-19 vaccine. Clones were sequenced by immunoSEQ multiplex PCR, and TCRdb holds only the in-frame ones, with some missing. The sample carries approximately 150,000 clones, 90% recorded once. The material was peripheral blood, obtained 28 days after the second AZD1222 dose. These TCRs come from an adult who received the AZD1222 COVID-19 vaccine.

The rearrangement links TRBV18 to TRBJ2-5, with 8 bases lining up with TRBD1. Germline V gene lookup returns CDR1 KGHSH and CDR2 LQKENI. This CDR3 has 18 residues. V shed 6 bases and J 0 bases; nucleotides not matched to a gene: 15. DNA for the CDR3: TGTGCCAGCTCTTCTCCGCCCGGGACAGGCGCGTACCAAGAGACCCAGTACTTC. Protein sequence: CASSSPPGTGAYQETQYF.

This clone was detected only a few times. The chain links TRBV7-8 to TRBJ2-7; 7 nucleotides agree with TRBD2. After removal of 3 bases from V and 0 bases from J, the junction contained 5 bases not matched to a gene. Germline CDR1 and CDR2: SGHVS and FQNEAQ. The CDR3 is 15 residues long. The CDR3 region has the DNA TGTGCCAGCAGCTTGGAAGGCGGGAGCTCCTACGAGCAGTACTTC. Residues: CASSLEGGSSYEQYF. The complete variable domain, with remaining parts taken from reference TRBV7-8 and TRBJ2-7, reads GAGVSQSPRYKVAKRGQDVALRCDPISGHVSLFWYQQALGQGPEFLTYFQNEAQLDKSGLPSDRFFAERPEGSVSTLKIQRTQQEDSAVYLCASSLEGGSSYEQYFGPGTRLTVT.

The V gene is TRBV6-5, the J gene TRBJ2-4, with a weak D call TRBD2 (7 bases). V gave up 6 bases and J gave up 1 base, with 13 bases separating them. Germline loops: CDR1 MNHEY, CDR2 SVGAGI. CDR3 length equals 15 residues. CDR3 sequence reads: CASRNREGAKNIQYF. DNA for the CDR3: TGTGCCAGCAGAAACAGGGAGGGGGCCAAAAACATTCAGTACTTC.

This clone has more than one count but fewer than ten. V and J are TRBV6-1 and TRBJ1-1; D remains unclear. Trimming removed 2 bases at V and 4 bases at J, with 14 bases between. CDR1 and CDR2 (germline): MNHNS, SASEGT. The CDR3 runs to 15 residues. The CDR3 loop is CASSEWEGSGTEAFF. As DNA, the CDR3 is TGTGCCAGCAGTGAATGGGAGGGCTCGGGCACTGAAGCTTTCTTT.

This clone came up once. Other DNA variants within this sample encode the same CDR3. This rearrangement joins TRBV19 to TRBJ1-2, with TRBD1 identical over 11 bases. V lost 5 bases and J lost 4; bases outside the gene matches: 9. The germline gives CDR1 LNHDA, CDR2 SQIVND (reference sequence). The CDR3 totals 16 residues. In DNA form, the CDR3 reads TGTGCCAGTAGTGTCTTTCCAGGACAGGGGGCCTATGGCTACACCTTC. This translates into CASSVFPGQGAYGYTF. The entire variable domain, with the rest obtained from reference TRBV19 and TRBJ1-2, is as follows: DGGITQSPKYLFRKEGQNVTLSCEQNLNHDAMYWYRQDPGQGLRLIYYSQIVNDFQKGDIAEGYSVSREKKESFPLTVTSAQKNPTAFYLCASSVFPGQGAYGYTFGSGTRLTVV.

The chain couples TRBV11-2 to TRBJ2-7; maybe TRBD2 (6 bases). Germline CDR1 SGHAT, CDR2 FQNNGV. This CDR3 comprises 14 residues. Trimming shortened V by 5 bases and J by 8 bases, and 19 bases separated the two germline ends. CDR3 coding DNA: TGTGCCAGCAGCCTAGGAGGAATGGAGGGTCAGCAGTACTTC. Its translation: CASSLGGMEGQQYF.

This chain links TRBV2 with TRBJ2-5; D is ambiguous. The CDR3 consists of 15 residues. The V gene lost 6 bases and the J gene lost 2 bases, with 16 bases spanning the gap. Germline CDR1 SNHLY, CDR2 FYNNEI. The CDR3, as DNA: TGTGCCAGCAGCATGCACGGAACGGATCAAGAGACCCAGTACTTC. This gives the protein CASSMHGTDQETQYF.

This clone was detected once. CDR3 amino acids: CASSLTGTNKLRGQYF. The CDR3, as DNA: TGTGCCAGCAGCCTGACCGGGACAAACAAACTACGAGGGCAGTACTTC. The chain recombines TRBV7-2 with TRBJ2-7, with D maybe TRBD1 (6 bases). Per germline, CDR1 SGHTA and CDR2 FQGNSA. Trimming removed 5 bases at V and 9 bases at J, with 26 bases between. CDR3 size: 16 residues. Full variable domain (rest looked up from reference TRBV7-2 and TRBJ2-7): GAGVSQSPSNKVTEKGKDVELRCDPISGHTALYWYRQSLGQGLEFLIYFQGNSAPDKSGLPSDRFSAERTGGSVSTLTIQRTQQEDSAVYLCASSLTGTNKLRGQYFGPGTRLTVT.

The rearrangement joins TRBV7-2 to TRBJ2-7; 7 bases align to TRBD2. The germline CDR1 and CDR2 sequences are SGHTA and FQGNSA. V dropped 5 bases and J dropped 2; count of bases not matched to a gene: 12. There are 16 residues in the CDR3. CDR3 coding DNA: TGTGCCAGCAGCCTACGGGTTCAGGCGGGGGCCTACGAGCAGTACTTC. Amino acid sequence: CASSLRVQAGAYEQYF.

DNA for the CDR3: TGTGCCTGGAGTGTAGGCGGTCCGACCCAGCATTTT. It encodes CAWSVGGPTQHF. This sequence joins TRBV30 and TRBJ1-5; D is uncertain. The germline gives CDR1 GTSNPN, CDR2 SVGIG (reference sequence). The CDR3 covers 12 residues. V was shortened by 0 bases and J by 11 bases, with 11 bases between the two germline ends.

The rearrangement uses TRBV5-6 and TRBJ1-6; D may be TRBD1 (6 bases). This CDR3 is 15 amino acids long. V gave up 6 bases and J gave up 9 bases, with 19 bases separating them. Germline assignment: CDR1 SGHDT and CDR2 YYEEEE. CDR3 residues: CASTTTGRDFSPLHF. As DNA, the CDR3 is TGTGCCAGCACCACGACAGGAAGGGATTTTTCACCCCTCCACTTT.

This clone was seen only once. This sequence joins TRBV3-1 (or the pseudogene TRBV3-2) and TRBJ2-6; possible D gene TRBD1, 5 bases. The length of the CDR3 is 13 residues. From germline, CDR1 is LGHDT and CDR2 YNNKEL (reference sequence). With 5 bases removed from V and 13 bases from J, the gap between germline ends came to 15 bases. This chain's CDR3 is CASSELTAPVLTF. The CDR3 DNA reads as TGTGCCAGCAGCGAATTGACAGCGCCTGTCCTGACTTTC.

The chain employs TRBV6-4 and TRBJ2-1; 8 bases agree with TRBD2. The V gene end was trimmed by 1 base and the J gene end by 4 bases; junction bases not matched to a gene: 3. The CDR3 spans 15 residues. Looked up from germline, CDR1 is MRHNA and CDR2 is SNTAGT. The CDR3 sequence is CASSDWASGYNEQFF. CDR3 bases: TGTGCCAGCAGTGACTGGGCTAGCGGGTACAATGAGCAGTTCTTC.

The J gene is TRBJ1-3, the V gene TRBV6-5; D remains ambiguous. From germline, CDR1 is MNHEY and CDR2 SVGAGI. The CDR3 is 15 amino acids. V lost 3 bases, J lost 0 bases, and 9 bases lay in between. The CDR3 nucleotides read TGTGCCAGCAGTTATAGGCAAAACTCTGGAAACACCATATATTTT. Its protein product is CASSYRQNSGNTIYF.

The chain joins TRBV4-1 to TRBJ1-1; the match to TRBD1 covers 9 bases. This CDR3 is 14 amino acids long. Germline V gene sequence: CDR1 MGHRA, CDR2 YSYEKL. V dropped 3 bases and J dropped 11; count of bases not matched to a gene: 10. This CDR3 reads CASSQGTGLSSAFF. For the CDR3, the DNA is TGCGCCAGCAGCCAGGGGACAGGGCTTTCGTCCGCTTTCTTT.

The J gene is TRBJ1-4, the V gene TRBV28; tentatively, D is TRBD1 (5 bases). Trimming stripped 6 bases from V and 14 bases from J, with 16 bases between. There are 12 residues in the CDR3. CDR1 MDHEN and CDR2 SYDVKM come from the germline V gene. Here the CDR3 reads CASRDTGGKLFF. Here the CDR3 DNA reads TGTGCCAGCAGGGATACCGGGGGGAAGCTGTTTTTT.

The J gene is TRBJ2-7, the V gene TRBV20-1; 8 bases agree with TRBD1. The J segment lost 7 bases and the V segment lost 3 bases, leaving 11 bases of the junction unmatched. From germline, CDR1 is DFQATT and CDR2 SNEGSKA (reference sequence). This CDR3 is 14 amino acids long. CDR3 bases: TGCAGTGCTAGTCTCCAGGGGGCTTCTTGGGAGCAGTACTTC. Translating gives CSASLQGASWEQYF.

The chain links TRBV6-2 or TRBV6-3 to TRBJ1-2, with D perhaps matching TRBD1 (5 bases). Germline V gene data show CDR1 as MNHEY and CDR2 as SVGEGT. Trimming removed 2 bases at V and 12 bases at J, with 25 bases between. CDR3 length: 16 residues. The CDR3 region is CASSYGGEAGSRLDTF. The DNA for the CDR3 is TGTGCCAGCAGTTACGGTGGTGAGGCAGGGTCTCGGCTCGACACCTTC.

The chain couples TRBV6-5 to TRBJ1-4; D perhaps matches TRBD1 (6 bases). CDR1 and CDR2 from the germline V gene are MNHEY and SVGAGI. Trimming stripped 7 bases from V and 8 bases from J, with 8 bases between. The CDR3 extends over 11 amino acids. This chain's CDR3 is CASKGGEKLFF. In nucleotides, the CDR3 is TGTGCCAGCAAGGGGGGCGAAAAACTGTTTTTT.

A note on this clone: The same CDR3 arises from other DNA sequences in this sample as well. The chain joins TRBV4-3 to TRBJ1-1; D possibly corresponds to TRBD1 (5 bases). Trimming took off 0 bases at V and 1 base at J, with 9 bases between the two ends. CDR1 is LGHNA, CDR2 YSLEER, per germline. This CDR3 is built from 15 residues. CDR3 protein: CASSQDWGSNTEAFF. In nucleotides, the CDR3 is TGCGCCAGCAGCCAAGATTGGGGCTCGAACACTGAAGCTTTCTTT.

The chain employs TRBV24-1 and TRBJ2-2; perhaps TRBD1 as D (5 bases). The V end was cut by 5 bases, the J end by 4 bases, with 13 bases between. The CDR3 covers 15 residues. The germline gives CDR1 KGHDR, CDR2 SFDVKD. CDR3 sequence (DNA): TGTGCCACCAGTGCCCCGACAGATATCACCGGGGAGCTGTTTTTT. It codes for CATSAPTDITGELFF.

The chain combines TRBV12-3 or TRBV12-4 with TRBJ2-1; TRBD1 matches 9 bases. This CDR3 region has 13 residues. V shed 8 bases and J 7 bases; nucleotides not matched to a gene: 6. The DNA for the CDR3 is TGTGCCAGCGGACAGGGGAGAATGAATGAGCAGTTCTTC. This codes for CASGQGRMNEQFF.

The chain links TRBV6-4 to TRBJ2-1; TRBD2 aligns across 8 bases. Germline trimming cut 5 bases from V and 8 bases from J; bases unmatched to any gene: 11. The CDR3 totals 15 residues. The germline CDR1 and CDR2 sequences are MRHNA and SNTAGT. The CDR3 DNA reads TGTGCCAGCAGTTCCGAAGCGGGAGTAGGGGATGAGCAGTTCTTC. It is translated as CASSSEAGVGDEQFF.

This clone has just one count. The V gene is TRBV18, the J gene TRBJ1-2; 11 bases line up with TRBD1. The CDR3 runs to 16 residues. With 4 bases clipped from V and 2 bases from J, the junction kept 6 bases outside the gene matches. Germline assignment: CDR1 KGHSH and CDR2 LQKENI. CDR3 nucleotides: TGTGCCAGCTCACAATCTGGACAGGGGGCGAACTATGGCTACACCTTC. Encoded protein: CASSQSGQGANYGYTF.

CDR3 sequence reads: CASSDDRGTGNSPLHF. CDR3 in DNA: TGTGCCAGCAGCGACGACCGAGGGACAGGGAATTCACCCCTCCACTTT. The chain couples TRBV7-9 to TRBJ1-6, with 9 bases fitting TRBD1. The CDR3 runs 16 residues. Unmatched junction bases numbered 9, after V lost 5 bases and J lost 7 bases. In germline, CDR1 is SEHNR, CDR2 FQNEAQ (reference sequence).

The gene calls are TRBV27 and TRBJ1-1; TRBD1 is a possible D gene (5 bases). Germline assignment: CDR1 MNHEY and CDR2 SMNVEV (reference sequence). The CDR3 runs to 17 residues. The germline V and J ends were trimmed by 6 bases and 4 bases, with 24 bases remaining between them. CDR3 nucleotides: TGTGCCAGCAGCCCCGTCGGGCGGGGGGGACGGGGCACTGAAGCTTTCTTT. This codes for CASSPVGRGGRGTEAFF.

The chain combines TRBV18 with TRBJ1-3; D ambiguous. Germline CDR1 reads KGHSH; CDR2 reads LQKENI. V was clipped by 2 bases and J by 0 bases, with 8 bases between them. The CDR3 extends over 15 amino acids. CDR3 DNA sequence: TGTGCCAGCTCACCAGTTGGGGACTCTGGAAACACCATATATTTT. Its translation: CASSPVGDSGNTIYF.

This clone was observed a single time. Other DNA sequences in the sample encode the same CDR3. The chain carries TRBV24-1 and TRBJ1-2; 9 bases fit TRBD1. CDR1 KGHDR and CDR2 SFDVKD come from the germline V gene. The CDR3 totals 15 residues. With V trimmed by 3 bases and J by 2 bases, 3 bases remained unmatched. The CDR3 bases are TGTGCCACCAGTGATCCGGGGACAGGGAACTATGGCTACACCTTC. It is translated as CATSDPGTGNYGYTF.

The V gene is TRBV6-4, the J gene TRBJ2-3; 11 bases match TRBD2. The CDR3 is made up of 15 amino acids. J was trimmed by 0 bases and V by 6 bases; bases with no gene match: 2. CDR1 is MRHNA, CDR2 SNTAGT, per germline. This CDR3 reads CASSRTSGSTDTQYF. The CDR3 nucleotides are TGTGCCAGCAGCCGGACTAGCGGGAGCACAGATACGCAGTATTTT.